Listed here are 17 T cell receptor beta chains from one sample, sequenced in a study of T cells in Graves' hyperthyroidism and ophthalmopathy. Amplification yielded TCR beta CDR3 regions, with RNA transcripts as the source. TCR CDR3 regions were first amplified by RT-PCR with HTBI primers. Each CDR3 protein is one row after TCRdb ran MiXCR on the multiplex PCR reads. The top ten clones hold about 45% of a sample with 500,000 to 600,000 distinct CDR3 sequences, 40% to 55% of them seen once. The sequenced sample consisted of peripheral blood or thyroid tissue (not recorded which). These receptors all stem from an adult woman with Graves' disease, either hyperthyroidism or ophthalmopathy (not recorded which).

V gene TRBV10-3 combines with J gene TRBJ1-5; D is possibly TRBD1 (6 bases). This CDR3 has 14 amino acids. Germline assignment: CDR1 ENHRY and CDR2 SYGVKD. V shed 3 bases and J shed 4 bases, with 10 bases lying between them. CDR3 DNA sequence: TGTGCCATCAGTGATGACAGGAGGAATCAGCCCCAGCATTTT. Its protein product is CAISDDRRNQPQHF.

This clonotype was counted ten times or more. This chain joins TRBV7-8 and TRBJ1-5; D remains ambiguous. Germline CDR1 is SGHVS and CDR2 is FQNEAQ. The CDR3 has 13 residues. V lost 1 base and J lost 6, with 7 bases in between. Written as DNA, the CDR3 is TGTGCCAGCAGCTTAGTACTAGGTCAGCCCCAGCATTTT. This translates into CASSLVLGQPQHF.

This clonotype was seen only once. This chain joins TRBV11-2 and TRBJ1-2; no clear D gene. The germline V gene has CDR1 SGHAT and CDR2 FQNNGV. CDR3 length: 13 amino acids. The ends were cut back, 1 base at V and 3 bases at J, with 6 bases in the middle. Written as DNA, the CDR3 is TGTGCCAGCAGCTTAGCGTGGGACTATGGCTACACCTTC. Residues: CASSLAWDYGYTF.

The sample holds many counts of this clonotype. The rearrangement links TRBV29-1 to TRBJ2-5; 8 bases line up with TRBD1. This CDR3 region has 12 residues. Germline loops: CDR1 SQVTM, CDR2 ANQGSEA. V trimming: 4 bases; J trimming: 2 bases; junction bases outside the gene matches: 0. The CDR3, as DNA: TGCAGCGTTGGACAGGGGCAAGAGACCCAGTACTTC. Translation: CSVGQGQETQYF.

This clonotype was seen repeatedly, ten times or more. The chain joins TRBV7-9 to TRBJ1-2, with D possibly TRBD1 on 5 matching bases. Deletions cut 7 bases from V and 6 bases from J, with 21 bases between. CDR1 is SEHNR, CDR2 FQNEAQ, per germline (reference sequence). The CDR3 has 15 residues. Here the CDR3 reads CASTLGLPRGHGYTF. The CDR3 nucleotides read TGTGCCAGCACACTCGGATTACCCCGGGGCCATGGCTACACCTTC.

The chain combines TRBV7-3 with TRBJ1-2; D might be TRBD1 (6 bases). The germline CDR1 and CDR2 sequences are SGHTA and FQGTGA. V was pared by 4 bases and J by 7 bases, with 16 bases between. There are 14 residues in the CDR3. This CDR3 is CASSSGAGEAGYTF. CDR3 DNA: TGTGCCAGCAGCTCCGGAGCAGGGGAGGCTGGCTACACCTTC. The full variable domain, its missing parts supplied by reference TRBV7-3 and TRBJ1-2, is GAGVSQTPSNKVTEKGKYVELRCDPISGHTALYWYRQSLGQGPEFLIYFQGTGAADDSGLPNDRFFAVRPEGSVSTLKIQRTERGDSAVYLCASSSGAGEAGYTFGSGTRLTVV.

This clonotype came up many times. The CDR3 here is CASSLVAEAFF. CDR3 coding DNA: TGTGCCAGCAGCTTAGTCGCTGAAGCTTTCTTT. V is TRBV7-9 and J is TRBJ1-1; D uncertain. The CDR3 totals 11 residues. Germline values: CDR1 SEHNR, CDR2 FQNEAQ (reference sequence). The germline V and J ends were trimmed by 1 base and 6 bases, with 3 bases remaining between them.

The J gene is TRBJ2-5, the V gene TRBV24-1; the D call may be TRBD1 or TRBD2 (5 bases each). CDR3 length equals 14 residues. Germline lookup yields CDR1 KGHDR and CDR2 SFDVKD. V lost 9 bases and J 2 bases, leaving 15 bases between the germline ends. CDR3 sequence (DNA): TGTGCCACCGGACGAGGTGGGGGTCAAGAGACCCAGTACTTC. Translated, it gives CATGRGGGQETQYF.

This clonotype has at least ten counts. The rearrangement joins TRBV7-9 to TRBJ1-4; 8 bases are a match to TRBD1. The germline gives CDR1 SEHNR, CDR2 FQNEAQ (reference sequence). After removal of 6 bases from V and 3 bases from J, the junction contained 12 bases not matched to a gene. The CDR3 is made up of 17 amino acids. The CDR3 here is CASSPPRDRRSNEKLFF. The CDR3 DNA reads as TGTGCCAGCAGTCCACCCCGGGACAGGCGCTCTAATGAAAAACTGTTTTTT.

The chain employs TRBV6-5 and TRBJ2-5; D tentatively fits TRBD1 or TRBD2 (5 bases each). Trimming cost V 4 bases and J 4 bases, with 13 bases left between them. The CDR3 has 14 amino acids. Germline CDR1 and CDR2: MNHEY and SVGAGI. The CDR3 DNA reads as TGTGCCAGCAGTTTCCGGGGCCCTTCAGAGACCCAGTACTTC. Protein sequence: CASSFRGPSETQYF.

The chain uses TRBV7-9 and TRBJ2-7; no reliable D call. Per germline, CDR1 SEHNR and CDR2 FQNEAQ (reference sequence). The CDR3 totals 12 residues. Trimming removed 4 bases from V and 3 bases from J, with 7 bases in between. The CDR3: CASSSLVYEQYF. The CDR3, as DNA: TGTGCCAGCAGCTCACTCGTCTACGAGCAGTACTTC.

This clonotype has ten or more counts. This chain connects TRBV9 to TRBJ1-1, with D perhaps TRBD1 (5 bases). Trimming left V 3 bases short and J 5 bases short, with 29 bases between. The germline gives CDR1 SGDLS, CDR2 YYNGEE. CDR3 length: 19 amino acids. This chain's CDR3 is CASSAEYPRDGWATTEAFF. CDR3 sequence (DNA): TGTGCCAGCAGCGCCGAATACCCCCGGGACGGATGGGCCACAACTGAAGCTTTCTTT.

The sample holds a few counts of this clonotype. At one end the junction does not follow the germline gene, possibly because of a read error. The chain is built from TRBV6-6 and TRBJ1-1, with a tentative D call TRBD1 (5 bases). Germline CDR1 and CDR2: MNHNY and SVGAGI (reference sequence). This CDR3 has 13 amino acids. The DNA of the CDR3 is TGTGCCAGCAGGGCCGACGGGGCCACTGAAGCTTGCTTT. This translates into CASRADGATEACF.

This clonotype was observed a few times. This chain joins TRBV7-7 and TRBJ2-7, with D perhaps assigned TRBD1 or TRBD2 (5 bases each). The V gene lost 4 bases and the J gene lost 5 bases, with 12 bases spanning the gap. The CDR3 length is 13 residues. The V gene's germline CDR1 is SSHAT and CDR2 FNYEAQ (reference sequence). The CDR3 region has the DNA TGTGCCAGCAGCTCGCTAGTGGGGGACGAGCAGTACTTC. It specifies CASSSLVGDEQYF. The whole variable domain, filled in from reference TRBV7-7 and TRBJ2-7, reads GAGVSQSPRYKVTKRGQDVTLRCDPISSHATLYWYQQALGQGPEFLTYFNYEAQPDKSGLPSDRFSAERPEGSISTLTIQRTEQRDSAMYRCASSSLVGDEQYFGPGTRLTVT.

The CDR3 sequence: CSAKQSGGESGYTF. As DNA, the CDR3 is TGCAGTGCTAAACAGTCTGGGGGCGAAAGTGGCTACACCTTC. V gene TRBV20-1 combines with J gene TRBJ1-2; tentatively, D is TRBD1 (6 bases). V lost 4 bases to trimming and J lost 7 bases, with 19 bases between them. CDR3 length equals 14 residues. From germline, CDR1 is DFQATT and CDR2 SNEGSKA (reference sequence).

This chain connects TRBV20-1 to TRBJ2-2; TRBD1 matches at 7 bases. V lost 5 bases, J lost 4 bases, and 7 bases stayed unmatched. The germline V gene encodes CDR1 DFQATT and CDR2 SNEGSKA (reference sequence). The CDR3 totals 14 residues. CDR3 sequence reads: CSASGTEGTGELFF. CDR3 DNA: TGCAGTGCTTCCGGGACAGAGGGCACCGGGGAGCTGTTTTTT.

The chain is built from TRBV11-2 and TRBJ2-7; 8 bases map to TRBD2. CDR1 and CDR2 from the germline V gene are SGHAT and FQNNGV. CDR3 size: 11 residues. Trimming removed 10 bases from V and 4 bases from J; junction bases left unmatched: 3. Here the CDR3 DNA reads TGTGCCACGGGGGGGGTTTACGAGCAGTACTTC. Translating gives CATGGVYEQYF.